These T cell receptor beta chains were read from a single sample in a study of human T cells and chemical hapten exposure. From the RACE reads, TCRdb called clonotypes with MiXCR, one entry per CDR3 protein. The profile shows 35,000 to 45,000 distinct CDR3 sequences, 8.5% to 10% of them singletons. Material: whole blood, obtained in connection with sensitization to the hapten diphenylcyclopropenone (DPC). These receptors were obtained from a woman aged 40 to 49 with alopecia areata. Some clones in this sample may be carry-over from other donors' samples. CDR3s include the opening cysteine and the closing phenylalanine or tryptophan. Each record gives: D gene, J gene, CDR3 length, V gene, clone size, CDR3 protein, CDR3 DNA. D genes are given only for firm matches. Some rows have no size entry. The others give once, few or many, or a class for an expanded clone.

d_call: .; j_call: TRBJ1-1; cdr3_length: 14; v_call: TRBV5-1; clone_size: .; cdr3_aa: CASSLEGGGTEAFF; cdr3_nt: TGCGCCAGCAGCTTGGAAGGAGGAGGCACTGAAGCTTTCTTT
d_call: .; j_call: TRBJ2-7; cdr3_length: 14; v_call: TRBV21-1; clone_size: many; cdr3_aa: CASSKRRHLDEQYF; cdr3_nt: TGTGCCAGCAGCAAACGAAGGCATCTGGACGAGCAGTACTTC
d_call: TRBD1; j_call: TRBJ2-7; cdr3_length: 15; v_call: TRBV20-1; clone_size: few; cdr3_aa: CSARWDRGRGYEQYF; cdr3_nt: TGCAGTGCTAGATGGGACAGGGGGCGAGGGTACGAGCAGTACTTC
d_call: .; j_call: TRBJ1-4; cdr3_length: 12; v_call: TRBV18; clone_size: .; cdr3_aa: CASSPPTGKLFF; cdr3_nt: TGTGCCAGCTCACCACCTACAGGAAAACTGTTTTTT
d_call: TRBD2; j_call: TRBJ2-7; cdr3_length: 14; v_call: TRBV7-2; clone_size: many; cdr3_aa: CASSLTSGSYEQYF; cdr3_nt: TGTGCCAGCAGCTTGACTAGCGGGTCCTACGAGCAGTACTTC
d_call: .; j_call: TRBJ2-7; cdr3_length: 14; v_call: TRBV3-1; clone_size: .; cdr3_aa: CASSLRPRDYEQYF; cdr3_nt: TGTGCCAGCAGCCTTCGACCCCGTGACTACGAGCAGTACTTC
d_call: .; j_call: TRBJ1-6; cdr3_length: 15; v_call: TRBV12-3/TRBV12-4; clone_size: many; cdr3_aa: CASTRVASYNSPLHF; cdr3_nt: TGTGCCAGCACCCGGGTCGCCTCCTATAATTCACCCCTCCACTTT
d_call: TRBD1; j_call: TRBJ1-2; cdr3_length: 15; v_call: TRBV29-1; clone_size: .; cdr3_aa: CSVEEMGQGSTGYTF; cdr3_nt: TGCAGCGTTGAAGAGATGGGACAGGGATCGACTGGCTACACCTTC
d_call: .; j_call: TRBJ2-7; cdr3_length: 13; v_call: TRBV7-8; clone_size: few; cdr3_aa: CASSRTDSYEQYF; cdr3_nt: TGTGCCAGCAGCCGGACAGACTCCTACGAGCAGTACTTC
d_call: .; j_call: TRBJ1-1; cdr3_length: 10; v_call: TRBV29-1; clone_size: few; cdr3_aa: CSIRLTEAFF; cdr3_nt: TGCAGCATTCGGCTCACTGAAGCTTTCTTT
d_call: .; j_call: TRBJ2-2; cdr3_length: 14; v_call: TRBV20-1; clone_size: few; cdr3_aa: CSARDRGNTGELFF; cdr3_nt: TGCAGTGCTAGAGATCGGGGGAACACCGGGGAGCTGTTTTTT
d_call: TRBD1; j_call: TRBJ2-2; cdr3_length: 18; v_call: TRBV6-6; clone_size: many; cdr3_aa: CASSSGTGVKRNTGELFF; cdr3_nt: TGTGCCAGCAGTTCCGGGACAGGGGTTAAAAGGAACACCGGGGAGCTGTTTTTT
d_call: .; j_call: TRBJ2-1; cdr3_length: 13; v_call: TRBV7-8; clone_size: many; cdr3_aa: CASSPARVNEQFF; cdr3_nt: TGTGCCAGCAGCCCCGCCCGGGTCAATGAGCAGTTCTTC
d_call: TRBD2; j_call: TRBJ2-3; cdr3_length: 16; v_call: TRBV9; clone_size: few; cdr3_aa: CASSAGGASSTDTQYF; cdr3_nt: TGTGCCAGCAGCGCGGGGGGGGCGTCTAGCACAGATACGCAGTATTTT
d_call: TRBD1; j_call: TRBJ1-6; cdr3_length: 17; v_call: TRBV10-1; clone_size: .; cdr3_aa: CASSDETGGSYNSPLHF; cdr3_nt: TGCGCCAGCAGTGATGAGACAGGGGGCTCCTATAATTCACCCCTCCACTTT
d_call: .; j_call: TRBJ2-1; cdr3_length: 16; v_call: TRBV4-2; clone_size: many; cdr3_aa: CASSQESYPSYNEQFF; cdr3_nt: TGTGCCAGCAGCCAAGAAAGCTATCCATCCTACAATGAGCAGTTCTTC
d_call: .; j_call: TRBJ1-2; cdr3_length: 15; v_call: TRBV19; clone_size: many; cdr3_aa: CASTESRATMVGYTF; cdr3_nt: TGTGCCAGTACCGAAAGCAGGGCGACTATGGTTGGCTACACCTTC
d_call: .; j_call: TRBJ2-1; cdr3_length: 15; v_call: TRBV5-5; clone_size: few; cdr3_aa: CASSSRGISYNEQFF; cdr3_nt: TGTGCCAGCAGCTCGAGGGGGATCTCCTACAATGAGCAGTTCTTC
d_call: TRBD1; j_call: TRBJ2-7; cdr3_length: 19; v_call: TRBV7-8; clone_size: medium-sized; cdr3_aa: CASSLRGGTGGLSSYEQYF; cdr3_nt: TGTGCCAGCAGCTTACGGGGAGGGACAGGGGGCTTAAGCTCCTACGAGCAGTACTTC
d_call: TRBD1; j_call: TRBJ2-2; cdr3_length: 16; v_call: TRBV5-1; clone_size: many; cdr3_aa: CASSQDRAGRAGELFF; cdr3_nt: TGCGCCAGCAGTCAGGACAGGGCCGGAAGGGCCGGGGAGCTGTTTTTT
d_call: .; j_call: TRBJ1-5; cdr3_length: 13; v_call: TRBV7-3; clone_size: medium-sized; cdr3_aa: CASSRGSNQPQHF; cdr3_nt: TGTGCCAGCAGTAGGGGGTCGAATCAGCCCCAGCATTTT